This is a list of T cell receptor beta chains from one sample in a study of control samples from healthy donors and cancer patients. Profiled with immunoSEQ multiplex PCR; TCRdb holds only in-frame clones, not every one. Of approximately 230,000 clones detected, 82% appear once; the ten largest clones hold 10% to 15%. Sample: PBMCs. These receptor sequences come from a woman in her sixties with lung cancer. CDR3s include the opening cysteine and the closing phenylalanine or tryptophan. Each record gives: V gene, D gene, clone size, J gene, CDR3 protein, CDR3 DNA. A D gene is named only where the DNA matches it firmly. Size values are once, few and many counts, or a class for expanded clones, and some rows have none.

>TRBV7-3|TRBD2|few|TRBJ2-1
CASSLFGLAGVSYNEQFF
TGTGCCAGCAGCTTATTCGGGCTAGCGGGAGTCTCCTACAATGAGCAGTTCTTC
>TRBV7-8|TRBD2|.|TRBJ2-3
CASSSSGSTDTQYF
TGTGCCAGCAGCTCTAGCGGCTCCACAGATACGCAGTATTTT
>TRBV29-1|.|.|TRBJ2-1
CSVGGGGVYNEQFF
TGCAGCGTTGGGGGTGGGGGAGTCTACAATGAGCAGTTCTTC
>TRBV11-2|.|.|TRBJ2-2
CASSLDRVGLTGELFF
TGTGCCAGCAGCTTAGATCGGGTTGGGTTAACCGGGGAGCTGTTTTTT
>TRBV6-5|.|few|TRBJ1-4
CASSYVNNFGKLFF
TGTGCCAGCAGTTATGTCAACAATTTCGGAAAACTGTTTTTT
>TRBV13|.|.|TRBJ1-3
CASSLNGIAGNTIYF
TGTGCCAGCAGCTTAAATGGAATTGCTGGAAACACCATATATTTT
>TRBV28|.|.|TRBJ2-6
CASSSVGGDSGANVLTF
TGTGCCAGCAGTTCGGTGGGGGGCGACTCTGGGGCCAACGTCCTGACTTTC
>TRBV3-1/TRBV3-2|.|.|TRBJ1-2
CASSQGQGGYTF
TGTGCCAGCAGCCAGGGACAAGGGGGCTACACCTTC
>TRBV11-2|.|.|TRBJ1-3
CASSFDRSGNTIYF
TGTGCCAGCAGCTTTGACAGGTCTGGAAACACCATATATTTT
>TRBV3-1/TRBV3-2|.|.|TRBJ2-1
CASSQERTARMDEQFF
TGTGCCAGCAGCCAAGAAAGGACAGCGAGGATGGATGAGCAGTTCTTC
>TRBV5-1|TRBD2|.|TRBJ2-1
CASSGLAGDNEQFF
TGCGCCAGCAGCGGGCTAGCGGGCGACAATGAGCAGTTCTTC
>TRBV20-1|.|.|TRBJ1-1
CSASVGAMSTEAFF
TGCAGTGCTAGTGTCGGGGCTATGAGCACTGAAGCTTTCTTT
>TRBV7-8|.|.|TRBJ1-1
CASSPTARGNTEAFF
TGTGCCAGCAGCCCCACGGCACGGGGGAACACTGAAGCTTTCTTT
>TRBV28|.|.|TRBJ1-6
CASSLPRRNYNSPLHF
TGTGCCAGCAGTTTACCGCGACGGAATTATAATTCACCCCTCCACTTT
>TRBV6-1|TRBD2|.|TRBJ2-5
CASTDRASGGPRETQYF
TGTGCCAGCACTGACAGAGCTAGCGGGGGCCCCCGGGAGACCCAGTACTTC
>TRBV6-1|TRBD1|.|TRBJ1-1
CASRGQGAEAFF
TGTGCCAGCAGGGGACAGGGGGCTGAAGCTTTCTTT
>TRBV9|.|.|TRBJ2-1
CASSSGQMGYNEQFF
TGTGCCAGCAGCTCCGGGCAGATGGGTTACAATGAGCAGTTCTTC
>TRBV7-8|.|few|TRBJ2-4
CASSSPDQIAKNIQYF
TGTGCCAGCAGCTCCCCCGACCAGATAGCCAAAAACATTCAGTACTTC
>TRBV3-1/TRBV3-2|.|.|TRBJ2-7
CASSQSVYEQYF
TGTGCCAGCAGCCAATCCGTCTACGAGCAGTACTTC
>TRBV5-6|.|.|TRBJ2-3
CASSLALGTSTDTQYF
TGTGCCAGCAGCTTGGCCCTCGGGACTAGCACAGATACGCAGTATTTT
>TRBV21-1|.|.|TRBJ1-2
CASEDRGLVQDYGYTF
TGTGCCAGCGAGGACAGGGGCTTAGTTCAAGACTATGGCTACACCTTC
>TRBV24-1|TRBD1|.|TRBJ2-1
CATSDVPGGYEQFF
TGTGCCACCAGTGATGTACCAGGGGGCTATGAGCAGTTCTTC